Listed here are 17 T cell receptor beta chains from one sample, sequenced in a study of cytomegalovirus exposure and HLA in healthy donors. Only in-frame clones appear in the TCRdb table, and some are missing; sequencing was by immunoSEQ multiplex PCR. This sample carries some 150,000 clones, 94% of them seen once, and the ten largest clones take less than 2%. Sequencing input: PBMCs. These receptors were obtained from a young man in good health and CMV-seropositive.

The chain joins TRBV10-1 to TRBJ1-5, with 10 nucleotides matching TRBD1. The CDR3 loop spans 18 amino acids. Germline-derived CDR1 and CDR2 are WNHNN and SYGVQD (reference sequence). V lost 10 bases and J lost 0; bases outside the gene matches: 15. This chain's CDR3 is CATKLRGRDRGSNQPQHF. DNA of the CDR3: TGCGCCACCAAGCTCAGGGGCCGGGACAGGGGTAGCAATCAGCCCCAGCATTTT.

This chain joins TRBV19 and TRBJ2-6; a weak D match, TRBD2 (6 bases). The CDR3 has 20 amino acids. CDR1 LNHDA and CDR2 SQIVND come from the germline V gene (reference sequence). Trimming took off 5 bases at V and 4 bases at J, with 27 bases between the two ends. This CDR3 reads CASSSSSRDSPFQGANVLTF. The CDR3 nucleotides are TGTGCCAGTAGTTCCTCCTCAAGGGACTCCCCCTTTCAAGGGGCCAACGTCCTGACTTTC.

The V and J genes are TRBV5-1 and TRBJ2-1, with TRBD2 matching 7 bases. CDR1 and CDR2 (germline): SGHRS, YFSETQ. The ends lost 4 bases at V and 3 bases at J; junction bases unmatched: 10. The CDR3 sequence is 16 residues long. The chain's CDR3 is CASSVMAGAVYNEQFF. The CDR3 DNA is TGCGCCAGCAGCGTAATGGCGGGAGCGGTCTACAATGAGCAGTTCTTC.

This clone showed up just once. This chain links TRBV6-5 with TRBJ2-7; 7 bases map to TRBD2. CDR3 length: 14 amino acids. The germline CDR1 and CDR2 sequences are MNHEY and SVGAGI. J gave up 5 bases and V 0 bases, and 4 bases lay outside the gene matches. The CDR3 DNA sequence: TGTGCCAGCAGTTACTCGTCAGGGAGGGACGAGCAGTACTTC. Its protein is CASSYSSGRDEQYF.

The chain carries TRBV5-1 and TRBJ1-4; D unresolved. The germline CDR1 and CDR2 sequences are SGHRS and YFSETQ. V was pared by 0 bases and J by 2 bases, with 14 bases between. This CDR3 comprises 17 residues. This CDR3 reads CASSLVPLSATNEKLFF. As DNA, the CDR3 is TGCGCCAGCAGCTTGGTTCCTCTATCAGCGACTAATGAAAAACTGTTTTTT.

The J gene is TRBJ2-3, the V gene TRBV28; D possibly corresponds to TRBD1 (5 bases). Trimming pared 5 bases from V and 0 bases from J, leaving 18 bases between. The germline V gene has CDR1 MDHEN and CDR2 SYDVKM. The CDR3 runs 17 residues. This CDR3 reads CASSPWGVGKSTDTQYF. CDR3 coding DNA: TGTGCCAGCAGTCCCTGGGGCGTTGGGAAAAGCACAGATACGCAGTATTTT.

V and J are TRBV6-5 and TRBJ1-2, with D perhaps TRBD1 (5 bases). The CDR3 spans 13 residues. The V and J ends lost 6 bases and 5 bases respectively, with 13 bases between them. Germline CDR1 reads MNHEY; CDR2 reads SVGAGI. Written as DNA, the CDR3 is TGTGCCAGCAGGCCGACAGAGCCGTATGGCTACACCTTC. Translation gives CASRPTEPYGYTF.

This chain links TRBV5-3 with TRBJ2-4, with D unresolved. TRBV5-3 qualifies as an ORF whose function is uncertain. The CDR3 is 14 residues long. Trimming stripped 6 bases from V and 8 bases from J, with 18 bases between. CDR3 sequence (DNA): TGTGCCAGAACCCTACGGTTATTCTTGGACATTCAGTACTTC. Amino acids: CARTLRLFLDIQYF.

This rearrangement joins TRBV28 to TRBJ2-2, with D hard to call. CDR3 length: 19 amino acids. With 3 bases removed from V and 2 bases from J, the gap between germline ends came to 22 bases. The germline V gene has CDR1 MDHEN and CDR2 SYDVKM. As DNA, the CDR3 is TGTGCCAGCAGTTTCCCAGAGGATCGTGTGGAGCGAAACACCGGGGAGCTGTTTTTT. It specifies CASSFPEDRVERNTGELFF.

This clone was observed a single time. The chain links TRBV5-1 to TRBJ2-5; TRBD2 matches at 8 bases. CDR1 is SGHRS and CDR2 is YFSETQ in the germline V gene. CDR3 length: 13 residues. Trimming at V came to 4 bases and at J to 4 bases, leaving 3 bases not matched to a gene. In DNA, the CDR3 is TGCGCCAGCAGCGCGGGAGGTGTAGAGACCCAGTACTTC. Translated, it gives CASSAGGVETQYF.

As concerns this clone: The identical CDR3 is also encoded by other nucleotide sequences in the sample. The chain recombines TRBV9 with TRBJ1-1; D ambiguous. The CDR3 has 13 residues. Germline V gene sequence: CDR1 SGDLS, CDR2 YYNGEE. V dropped 0 bases and J dropped 1 base, with 4 bases sitting between them. CDR3 sequence reads: CASSVDRNTEAFF. The CDR3 coding sequence is TGTGCCAGCAGCGTAGACAGGAACACTGAAGCTTTCTTT. Filled out from reference TRBV9 and TRBJ1-1, the complete variable domain reads DSGVTQTPKHLITATGQRVTLRCSPRSGDLSVYWYQQSLDQGLQFLIQYYNGEERAKGNILERFSAQQFPDLHSELNLSSLELGDSALYFCASSVDRNTEAFFGQGTRLTVV.

V usage is TRBV6-1 and J usage is TRBJ1-6, with a weak D call TRBD1 (5 bases). V was pared by 6 bases and J by 6 bases, with 12 bases between. From germline, CDR1 is MNHNS and CDR2 SASEGT. This CDR3 contains 14 residues. The CDR3 DNA follows: TGTGCCAGCAGAGCTGGACACTTTAATTCACCCCTCCACTTT. It translates to CASRAGHFNSPLHF.

The genes are TRBV28 and TRBJ2-2; the match to TRBD1 covers 7 bases. CDR3 length: 16 residues. Germline-derived CDR1 and CDR2 are MDHEN and SYDVKM. The trim removed 6 bases at V and 3 bases at J, leaving 10 bases unmatched. DNA of the CDR3: TGTGCCAGCAGCCCCGCCTGGACAGGCGACACCGGGGAGCTGTTTTTT. Its translation is CASSPAWTGDTGELFF.

The V gene is TRBV2, the J gene TRBJ1-1, with 9 bases lining up with TRBD1. The CDR3 runs to 14 residues. Germline CDR1 reads SNHLY; CDR2 reads FYNNEI. With 1 base clipped from V and 9 bases from J, the junction kept 6 bases outside the gene matches. For the CDR3, the DNA is TGTGCCAGCAGTGAAGACAGGGGGCCCGGTAAAGCTTTCTTT. This sequence encodes CASSEDRGPGKAFF.

This clone appeared once. The chain carries TRBV2 and TRBJ2-5; 8 positions agree with TRBD2. From germline, CDR1 is SNHLY and CDR2 FYNNEI. CDR3 size: 15 residues. V lost 6 bases, J lost 5 bases, and 11 bases stayed unmatched. The CDR3 is CASRGGLATGETQYF. CDR3 DNA sequence: TGTGCCAGCAGGGGTGGACTAGCTACCGGGGAGACCCAGTACTTC.

This clone was detected only a few times. The CDR3 is CASTGATDTQYF. CDR3 in DNA: TGTGCCAGCACGGGAGCCACAGATACGCAGTATTTT. V is TRBV6-1 and J is TRBJ2-3, with D possibly matching TRBD2 (6 bases). Germline V gene lookup returns CDR1 MNHNS and CDR2 SASEGT. V lost 7 bases and J 2 bases, leaving 7 bases between the germline ends. CDR3 length: 12 amino acids.

The sample holds one count of this clone. The rearrangement joins TRBV6-1 to TRBJ2-5, with D perhaps matching TRBD2 (6 bases). In germline, CDR1 is MNHNS, CDR2 SASEGT. The CDR3 is 15 residues long. V lost 8 bases and J lost 2, with 18 bases in between. The CDR3 here is CASVGTQGRQETQYF. The DNA for the CDR3 is TGTGCCAGCGTGGGGACTCAAGGGAGACAAGAGACCCAGTACTTC.